Listed below are T cell receptor beta chains from one sample, sequenced in a study of blood T cell repertoires in COVID-19. Repertoires were generated with immunoSEQ multiplex PCR, while TCRdb's copy carries only in-frame clones and drops some. The table has fewer than 60,000 clones, about nine tenths seen once; the top ten hold about 9.4%. The material sequenced was peripheral blood. The receptor set was obtained from a human donor with acute or convalescent COVID-19. The donor label of this sample is uncertain. The CDR3 runs from the conserved cysteine through the conserved F or W. The D gene is left open where the match is weak. Rows may omit the clone size; those that give it use once, few, many or a size class.

j_gene: TRBJ1-1; abundance: -; v_gene: TRBV28; d_gene: -; CDR3nt: TGTGCCAGCAGTTTACCTAACTTAAGCCTAGACACTGAAGCTTTCTTT; CDR3aa: CASSLPNLSLDTEAFF
j_gene: TRBJ2-5; abundance: -; v_gene: TRBV4-1; d_gene: -; CDR3nt: TGCGCCAGCAGCCAAGACAGGGGCTCGTCCCCACAAGAGACCCAGTACTTC; CDR3aa: CASSQDRGSSPQETQYF
j_gene: TRBJ1-4; abundance: -; v_gene: TRBV14; d_gene: -; CDR3nt: TGTGCCAGCAGCCCCTGGAGTCGGCCAGAAAAACTGTTTTTT; CDR3aa: CASSPWSRPEKLFF
j_gene: TRBJ2-3; abundance: -; v_gene: TRBV23-1; d_gene: -; CDR3nt: TGCGCCAGCAGTCCTTTACCACGAACTAGTGGAAATACGCAGTATTTT; CDR3aa: CASSPLPRTSGNTQYF
j_gene: TRBJ1-1; abundance: -; v_gene: TRBV5-1; d_gene: TRBD1; CDR3nt: TGCGCCAGCAGCTGGGACAGGGGGTCCGAGGGGGCTTTCTTT; CDR3aa: CASSWDRGSEGAFF
j_gene: TRBJ1-2; abundance: -; v_gene: TRBV14; d_gene: TRBD1; CDR3nt: TGTGCCAGCAGCCGGGACAGGGTTGTCTATGGCTACACCTTC; CDR3aa: CASSRDRVVYGYTF
j_gene: TRBJ2-1; abundance: -; v_gene: TRBV6-1; d_gene: -; CDR3nt: TGTGCCAGCAGTGAAGCCAAGGGGTACAATGAGCAGTTCTTC; CDR3aa: CASSEAKGYNEQFF
j_gene: TRBJ2-3; abundance: -; v_gene: TRBV27; d_gene: -; CDR3nt: TGTGCCAGCAGCAATAATACCCAAACAAACACAGATACGCAGTATTTT; CDR3aa: CASSNNTQTNTDTQYF
j_gene: TRBJ2-2; abundance: -; v_gene: TRBV18; d_gene: -; CDR3nt: TGTGCCAGCTCAGGCCAACTTCGAGGCACCGGGGAGCTGTTTTTT; CDR3aa: CASSGQLRGTGELFF
j_gene: TRBJ2-7; abundance: -; v_gene: TRBV9; d_gene: TRBD2; CDR3nt: TGTGCCAGCAGCGTAGGGAGTAGCGGGATCTCCTACGAGCAGTACTTC; CDR3aa: CASSVGSSGISYEQYF
j_gene: TRBJ1-3; abundance: -; v_gene: TRBV7-2; d_gene: -; CDR3nt: TGTGCCAGCAGCTTAAGGCAGGGAAGCGGAAACACCATATATTTT; CDR3aa: CASSLRQGSGNTIYF
j_gene: TRBJ2-2; abundance: -; v_gene: TRBV3-1/TRBV3-2; d_gene: TRBD1; CDR3nt: TGTGCCAGCAGCGACCGGGACAGGGACACCGGGGAGCTGTTTTTT; CDR3aa: CASSDRDRDTGELFF
j_gene: TRBJ1-4; abundance: -; v_gene: TRBV7-9; d_gene: -; CDR3nt: TGTGCCGCTACTGGAGGGGCTAATGAAAAACTGTTTTTT; CDR3aa: CAATGGANEKLFF
j_gene: TRBJ2-5; abundance: -; v_gene: TRBV2; d_gene: -; CDR3nt: TGTGCCAGCAGAAATCGAGAGACCCAGTACTTC; CDR3aa: CASRNRETQYF
j_gene: TRBJ1-1; abundance: -; v_gene: TRBV10-2; d_gene: -; CDR3nt: TGCGCCAGCAGATCGAGGGGAGGGAACACTGAAGCTTTCTTT; CDR3aa: CASRSRGGNTEAFF
j_gene: TRBJ2-3; abundance: -; v_gene: TRBV27; d_gene: -; CDR3nt: TGTGCCAGCAGTTTCACCGGAGAAGACCCAGATACGCAGTATTTT; CDR3aa: CASSFTGEDPDTQYF
j_gene: TRBJ2-1; abundance: -; v_gene: TRBV19; d_gene: TRBD2; CDR3nt: TGTGCCAGTAGCATTAGCGGGGGAAGGGGCTCCTACAATGAGCAGTTCTTC; CDR3aa: CASSISGGRGSYNEQFF
j_gene: TRBJ2-3; abundance: -; v_gene: TRBV24-1; d_gene: TRBD2; CDR3nt: TGTGCCACCAGTGATTTTAGGACTAGCGGGCTATATACGCAGTATTTT; CDR3aa: CATSDFRTSGLYTQYF
j_gene: TRBJ2-2; abundance: -; v_gene: TRBV24-1; d_gene: TRBD2; CDR3nt: TGTGCCACCAGTGATCCTAGCGGGAGGGTTAACGGGGAGCTGTTTTTT; CDR3aa: CATSDPSGRVNGELFF
j_gene: TRBJ1-6; abundance: few; v_gene: TRBV2; d_gene: -; CDR3nt: TGTGCCAGCGCATCCATACAGGGTCGTTATTCACCCCTCCACTTT; CDR3aa: CASASIQGRYSPLHF
j_gene: TRBJ1-1; abundance: -; v_gene: TRBV9; d_gene: TRBD1; CDR3nt: TGTGCCAGCTCCATGACAGGGATCAGCACTGAAGCTTTCTTT; CDR3aa: CASSMTGISTEAFF
j_gene: TRBJ1-6; abundance: -; v_gene: TRBV2; d_gene: -; CDR3nt: TGTGCCAGCAGTGAAGAAACAGGGCGCGATTCACCCCTCCACTTT; CDR3aa: CASSEETGRDSPLHF
j_gene: TRBJ2-2; abundance: few; v_gene: TRBV19; d_gene: -; CDR3nt: TGTGCCAGTAGTGATACAGGTCACACCGGGGAGCTGTTTTTT; CDR3aa: CASSDTGHTGELFF
j_gene: TRBJ2-2; abundance: -; v_gene: TRBV7-3; d_gene: -; CDR3nt: TGTGCCAGCAGCCAGGGGGCTAGCGGGACTACCGGGGAGCTGTTTTTT; CDR3aa: CASSQGASGTTGELFF
j_gene: TRBJ2-2; abundance: once; v_gene: TRBV19; d_gene: TRBD1; CDR3nt: TGTGCCAGTAGTATGATACCGGGACAGGGTGTCTCCGGGGAGCTGTTTTTT; CDR3aa: CASSMIPGQGVSGELFF
j_gene: TRBJ2-6; abundance: -; v_gene: TRBV5-1; d_gene: TRBD1; CDR3nt: TGCGCCAGCAGCTGGGGACAGGATGGCTCTGGGGCCAACGTCCTGACTTTC; CDR3aa: CASSWGQDGSGANVLTF
j_gene: TRBJ2-1; abundance: -; v_gene: TRBV11-2; d_gene: TRBD1; CDR3nt: TGTGCCAGCAGCCCCTCGGGACAGGGTAGTGAGCAGTTCTTC; CDR3aa: CASSPSGQGSEQFF
j_gene: TRBJ2-7; abundance: -; v_gene: TRBV11-2; d_gene: TRBD2; CDR3nt: TGTGCCAGCAGCCCGGGACTAGCGGGAGGTAATTGGTACTTC; CDR3aa: CASSPGLAGGNWYF
j_gene: TRBJ2-5; abundance: -; v_gene: TRBV13; d_gene: -; CDR3nt: TGTGCCAGCAGCAAGACGTCGGGAGAGACCCAGTACTTC; CDR3aa: CASSKTSGETQYF
j_gene: TRBJ2-3; abundance: -; v_gene: TRBV10-1; d_gene: TRBD2; CDR3nt: TGCGCCAGCAGTGAGATGGTAGCGGGAGATGCAGATACGCAGTATTTT; CDR3aa: CASSEMVAGDADTQYF
j_gene: TRBJ1-5; abundance: once; v_gene: TRBV28; d_gene: -; CDR3nt: TGTGCCAGCAGCCTCACACGACTCAGCAATCAGCCCCAGCATTTT; CDR3aa: CASSLTRLSNQPQHF